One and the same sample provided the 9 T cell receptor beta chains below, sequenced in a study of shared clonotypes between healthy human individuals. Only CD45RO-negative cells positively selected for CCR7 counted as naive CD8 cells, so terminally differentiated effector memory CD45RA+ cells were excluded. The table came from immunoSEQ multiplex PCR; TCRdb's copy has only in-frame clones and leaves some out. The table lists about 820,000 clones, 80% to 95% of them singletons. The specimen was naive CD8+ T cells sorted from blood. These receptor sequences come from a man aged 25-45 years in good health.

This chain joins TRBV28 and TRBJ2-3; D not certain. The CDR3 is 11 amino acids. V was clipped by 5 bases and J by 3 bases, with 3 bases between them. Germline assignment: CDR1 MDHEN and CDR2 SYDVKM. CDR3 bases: TGTGCCAGCAGTAAAACAGATACGCAGTATTTT. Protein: CASSKTDTQYF.

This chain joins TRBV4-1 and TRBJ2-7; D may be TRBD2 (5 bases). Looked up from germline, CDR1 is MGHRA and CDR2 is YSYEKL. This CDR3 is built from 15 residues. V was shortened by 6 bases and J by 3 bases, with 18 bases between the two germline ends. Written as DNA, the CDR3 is TGCGCCAGCAGTCAACGAGACGGGGAGAGCTACGAGCAGTACTTC. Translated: CASSQRDGESYEQYF.

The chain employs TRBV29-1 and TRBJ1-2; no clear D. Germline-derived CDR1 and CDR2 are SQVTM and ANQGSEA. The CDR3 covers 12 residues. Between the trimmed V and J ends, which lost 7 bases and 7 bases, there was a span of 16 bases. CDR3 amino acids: CSGRTEDSGYTF. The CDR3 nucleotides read TGCAGCGGGCGAACGGAGGATTCTGGCTACACCTTC.

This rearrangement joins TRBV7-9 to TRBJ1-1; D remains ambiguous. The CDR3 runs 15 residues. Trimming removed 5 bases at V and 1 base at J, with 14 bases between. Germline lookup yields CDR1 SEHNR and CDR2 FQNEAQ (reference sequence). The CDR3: CASSPPPYTNTEAFF. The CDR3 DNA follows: TGTGCCAGCAGCCCTCCCCCTTATACGAACACTGAAGCTTTCTTT.

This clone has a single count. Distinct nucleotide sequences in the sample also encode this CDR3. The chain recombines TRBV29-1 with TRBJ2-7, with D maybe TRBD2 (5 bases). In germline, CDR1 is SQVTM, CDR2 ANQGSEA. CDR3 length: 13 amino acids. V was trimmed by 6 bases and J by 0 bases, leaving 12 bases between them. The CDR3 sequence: CSVETGSSYEQYF. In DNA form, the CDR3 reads TGCAGCGTCGAGACGGGGAGCTCCTACGAGCAGTACTTC.

The CDR3 nucleotides are TGTGCCATCAGTGAGTCGTTGTATCGGAAAGAGACCCAGTACTTC. Its translation is CAISESLYRKETQYF. The chain links TRBV10-3 to TRBJ2-5; no reliable D call. Trimming cost V 0 bases and J 3 bases, with 11 bases left between them. This CDR3 region has 15 residues. Germline CDR1 reads ENHRY; CDR2 reads SYGVKD.

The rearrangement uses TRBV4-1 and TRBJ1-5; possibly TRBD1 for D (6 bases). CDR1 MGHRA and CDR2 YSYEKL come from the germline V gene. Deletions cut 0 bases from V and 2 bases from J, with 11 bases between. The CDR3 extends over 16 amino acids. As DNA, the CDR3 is TGCGCCAGCAGCCAAGACGGCGGGGGCGGCAATCAGCCCCAGCATTTT. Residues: CASSQDGGGGNQPQHF.

Written as DNA, the CDR3 is TGCGCCAGCAGCCAACTCCCGGGACAGGGAACGGAGACCCAGTACTTC. Its translation: CASSQLPGQGTETQYF. V and J are TRBV4-1 and TRBJ2-5; 9 nucleotides agree with TRBD1. Germline assignment: CDR1 MGHRA and CDR2 YSYEKL. Unmatched junction bases numbered 9, after V lost 2 bases and J lost 5 bases. CDR3 size: 16 residues.

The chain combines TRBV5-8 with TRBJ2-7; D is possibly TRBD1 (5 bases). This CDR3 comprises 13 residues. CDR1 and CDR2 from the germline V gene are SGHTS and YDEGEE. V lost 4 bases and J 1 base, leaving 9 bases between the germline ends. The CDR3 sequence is CASSLTGSYEQYF. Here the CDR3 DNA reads TGTGCCAGCAGCCTTACAGGATCCTACGAGCAGTACTTC.